These T cell receptor beta chains were read from a single sample in a study of OX40 agonist ivuxolimab in advanced cancers. Here immunoSEQ multiplex PCR was the method, and the copy in TCRdb shows in-frame clones only, minus some. There are 70,000 or so clones in the sample; about nine tenths occur only once, and under 0.75% lies in the top ten. Sequencing was performed on CD4+ or CD8+ T cells sorted from blood, taken in a trial of the OX40 agonist ivuxolimab. These receptors all stem from an adult with an advanced solid tumor such as melanoma, head and neck, liver or kidney cancer. Both conserved end residues are trimmed from each CDR3.

v_gene	j_gene	len	CDR3aa
TRBV5-1	TRBJ1-2	13	ASSFLQGAVGGYT
TRBV5-6	TRBJ1-2	11	ASSVGQTYGYT
TRBV9	TRBJ1-2	12	ASSVGSTNYGYT
TRBV6-5	TRBJ2-2	14	ASSYGAGVVVGELF
TRBV15	TRBJ2-6	13	ATSRVNAGANVLT
TRBV5-4	TRBJ2-5	13	ASSRSGTGGETQY
TRBV5-5	TRBJ2-1	14	ASSSPSTGSYNEQF
TRBV27	TRBJ1-1	11	ASSLLGTGGAF
TRBV29-1	TRBJ2-5	13	SVLTSGRAEETQY
TRBV6-1	TRBJ2-5	12	ASRVGAVGETQY
TRBV5-3	TRBJ2-7	12	APNRGTVAYEQY
TRBV11-3	TRBJ2-3	15	ASSPRPPSGRTDTQY
TRBV6-5	TRBJ1-6	11	ASRDRGNSPLH
TRBV6-1	TRBJ1-2	14	ASSETREGRSYGYT
TRBV9	TRBJ1-1	12	ASSPGTVSTEAF
TRBV13	TRBJ1-2	13	ASSEAGGAAYGYT
TRBV30	TRBJ2-7	12	AWSGTSGSYEQY
TRBV27	TRBJ2-3	13	ASSLWQGRADTQY
TRBV5-1	TRBJ2-1	15	ASSLASRAGGNNEQF
TRBV10-2	TRBJ2-5	13	ASSARTGGQQTQY
TRBV27	TRBJ1-2	12	ASSLGTGGYGYT
TRBV5-1	TRBJ2-6	15	ASSLARGPTGANVLT
TRBV29-1	TRBJ2-1	11	STRRGSYNEQF
TRBV23-1	TRBJ1-1	16	ASSQFTRHPWLNTEAF
TRBV27	TRBJ1-4	12	ASSLRDRGEKLF
TRBV27	TRBJ1-1	13	ASSRDSPMNTEAF
TRBV5-6	TRBJ1-6	12	ASRPGQPGSPLH
TRBV13	TRBJ1-3	14	ASLRGGAHSGNTIY
TRBV7-9	TRBJ2-1	11	ASSLVPSSEQF
TRBV18	TRBJ1-2	13	ASSPLPGQNYGYT
TRBV27	TRBJ1-5	13	ASSSGTGWSQPQH
TRBV6-1	TRBJ2-3	12	ASTTDRVADTQY
TRBV2	TRBJ2-2	12	ASSETRGDGELF
TRBV19	TRBJ2-7	13	ASSSPGQGVYEQY
TRBV19	TRBJ1-5	14	ASTGSGQGSNQPQH
TRBV7-9	TRBJ1-2	12	ASSSSEKSGGYT
TRBV18	TRBJ2-1	11	ASSLGFQDEQF
TRBV4-3	TRBJ2-7	14	ASSQAHGQVGYEQY
TRBV6-5	TRBJ1-6	12	ATTESSYNSPLH
TRBV4-1	TRBJ2-2	13	ASSQDRGNTGELF